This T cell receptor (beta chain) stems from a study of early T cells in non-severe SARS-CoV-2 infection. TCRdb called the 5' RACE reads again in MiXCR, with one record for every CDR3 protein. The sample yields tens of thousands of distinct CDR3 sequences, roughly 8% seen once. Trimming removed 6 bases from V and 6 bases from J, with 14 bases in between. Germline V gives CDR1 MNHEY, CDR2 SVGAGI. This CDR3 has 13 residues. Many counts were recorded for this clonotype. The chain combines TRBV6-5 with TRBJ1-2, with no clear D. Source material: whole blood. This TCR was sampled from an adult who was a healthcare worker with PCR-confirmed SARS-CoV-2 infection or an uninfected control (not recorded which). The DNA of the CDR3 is TGTGCCAGCAGACAGAATATGGAGCATGGCTACACCTTC. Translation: CASRQNMEHGYTF.